This TCR beta chain was sequenced for a study of cytomegalovirus exposure and HLA in healthy donors. Whole-study context: Unique TCR beta sequences numbering some 110 million came from around 180 million T cells in an earlier analysis. Broader study findings: Presence/absence analyses assumed roughly uniform sequencing depth across donors, which may not hold. Reported performance of the classifier showed diagnosis of cytomegalovirus status with high specificity and sensitivity.

The PCR ran on 60 Vbeta and 13 Jbeta primers. Profiled with immunoSEQ multiplex PCR; TCRdb holds only in-frame clones, not every one. The data contain about 99,000 clones, around 77% of them singletons. A few counts support this clone. Its target is not known. Between the trimmed V and J ends, which lost 3 bases and 4 bases, there was a span of 3 bases. The germline V gene has CDR1 SNHLY and CDR2 FYNNEI. The CDR3 runs to 11 residues. This clonotype was sampled from a man aged 35 to 55 in good health and CMV-seronegative. What was sequenced was PBMCs. The V and J genes are TRBV2 and TRBJ1-2; D is undetermined. CDR3 sequence reads: CASSDRYGYTF. CDR3 DNA sequence: TGTGCCAGCAGTGACCGCTATGGCTACACCTTC.